The sequence of this T cell receptor (beta chain) was determined in a study of blood T cell repertoires in COVID-19. Study at large: Sites in the United States, Italy and Spain provided acute and convalescent COVID-19 samples.

Source study methods: Amplified reference gene primers provided the basis for estimating nucleated cell counts. Assay used: immunoSEQ multiplex PCR; TCRdb lists only in-frame clones, some missing. V and J calls and clone size are those listed in that table; D and trimming were worked out from the DNA. The sample contains 50,000 to 60,000 clones, 83% of which appear only once. V gave up 10 bases and J gave up 5 bases; unmatched junction bases: 0. The germline CDR1 and CDR2 sequences are SGHNT and YYREEE (reference sequence). The CDR3 length is 12 residues. This TCR was sampled from a man in his forties with acute or convalescent COVID-19. J is TRBJ1-6 and V is TRBV5-4; TRBD1 agrees at 10 bases. The sample comprised peripheral blood. The CDR3, as DNA: TGTGCCGGGACAGGGGATAATTCACCCCTCCACTTT. Translated: CAGTGDNSPLHF.